This TCR beta chain was profiled in a study of control samples from healthy donors and cancer patients. The protocol was immunoSEQ multiplex PCR, while the TCRdb copy is restricted to in-frame clones and leaves out a portion. The top ten hold around a tenth of the sample, which has about 92,000 clones, more than 75% seen once. The germline CDR1 and CDR2 sequences are WNHNN and SYGVQD (reference sequence). The ends were cut back, 3 bases at V and 10 bases at J, with 10 bases in the middle. The CDR3 covers 13 residues. This TCR was sampled from a woman in her sixties in good health. The sequencing input was blood. The chain joins TRBV10-1 to TRBJ1-6; no clear D. CDR3 sequence reads: CASSDGLGSPLHF. CDR3 coding DNA: TGCGCCAGCAGTGACGGGTTAGGATCACCCCTCCACTTT.